This passage covers 2 T cell receptor beta chains from one sample sequenced in a study of cytomegalovirus exposure and HLA in healthy donors. PCR used 60 Vbeta primers and 13 Jbeta primers. Clones were sequenced by immunoSEQ multiplex PCR, and TCRdb holds only the in-frame ones, with some missing. The table has 100,000 to 150,000 clones, roughly 63% seen once. The source material was PBMCs. The source is a man aged 25-45 years in good health and CMV-seropositive.

The CDR3 DNA is TGCGCCAGCAGCTTGAGCGGGAGGGCCTCCCGGGGCTACGAGCAGTACTTC. It is translated as CASSLSGRASRGYEQYF. The chain employs TRBV5-1 and TRBJ2-7, with 10 bases identical to TRBD2. Germline CDR1 SGHRS, CDR2 YFSETQ. CDR3 length: 17 amino acids. With V trimmed by 1 base and J by 3 bases, 10 bases remained unmatched.

V is TRBV5-6 and J is TRBJ2-3; 11 positions match TRBD2. This CDR3 contains 15 residues. Per the germline V gene, CDR1 is SGHDT and CDR2 is YYEEEE. The V gene end was trimmed by 4 bases and the J gene end by 2 bases; junction bases not matched to a gene: 3. The CDR3 sequence is CASSSSGRATDTQYF. The CDR3 bases are TGTGCCAGCAGCAGTAGCGGGAGGGCCACAGATACGCAGTATTTT.